Included here is one T cell receptor (beta chain) sequence, with context. An end of the junction differs from the germline gene, which may be a read error. These data originate in a study of blood T cell repertoires in COVID-19. The table came from immunoSEQ multiplex PCR; TCRdb's copy has only in-frame clones and leaves some out. The sample contains more than 110,000 clones, 75% to 80% of which appear only once. The CDR3 runs to 14 residues. Germline lookup yields CDR1 SGHDN and CDR2 FVKESK. The sequence was obtained from a woman between 50 and 59 years old who had recovered from COVID-19. The chain is built from TRBV14 and TRBJ2-1, with D hard to call. The sequencing input was PBMCs or T cells enriched from blood (not recorded which). This CDR3 reads CAGSQPARGREQFF. The CDR3 coding sequence is TGTGCCGGCAGCCAGCCGGCTCGAGGTAGAGAGCAGTTCTTC.